The clone carrying this T cell receptor (beta chain) has a single count. Living in about two dozen US areas, the participants were between 18 and 89 years of age. Measured with immunoSEQ multiplex PCR; TCRdb has only the in-frame clones, and not every one. The table lists 210,000 or so clones, 70% to 90% of them singletons, with 3% to 3.5% in the top ten. These data are taken from a study of blood T cell repertoires in COVID-19. Across the study: Two consecutive negative NP/OP PCR tests, clearance, or resolved symptoms defined Cohort 3 recovery. Whether acute or convalescent, the COVID-19 samples came from the United States, Italy and Spain.

The germline CDR1 and CDR2 sequences are GTSNPN and SVGIG (reference sequence). V lost 4 bases and J 2 bases, leaving 10 bases between the germline ends. The CDR3 totals 13 residues. The chain has TRBV30 and TRBJ2-3, with a tentative D call TRBD2 (6 bases). Sequenced material: PBMCs or T cells enriched from blood (not recorded which). The clonotype comes from a woman in her fifties or sixties in a cohort exposed to, infected with or recovered from COVID-19 (not recorded which). The CDR3 spells CAWTAGTTDTQYF. CDR3 DNA sequence: TGTGCCTGGACTGCGGGGACCACAGATACGCAGTATTTT.